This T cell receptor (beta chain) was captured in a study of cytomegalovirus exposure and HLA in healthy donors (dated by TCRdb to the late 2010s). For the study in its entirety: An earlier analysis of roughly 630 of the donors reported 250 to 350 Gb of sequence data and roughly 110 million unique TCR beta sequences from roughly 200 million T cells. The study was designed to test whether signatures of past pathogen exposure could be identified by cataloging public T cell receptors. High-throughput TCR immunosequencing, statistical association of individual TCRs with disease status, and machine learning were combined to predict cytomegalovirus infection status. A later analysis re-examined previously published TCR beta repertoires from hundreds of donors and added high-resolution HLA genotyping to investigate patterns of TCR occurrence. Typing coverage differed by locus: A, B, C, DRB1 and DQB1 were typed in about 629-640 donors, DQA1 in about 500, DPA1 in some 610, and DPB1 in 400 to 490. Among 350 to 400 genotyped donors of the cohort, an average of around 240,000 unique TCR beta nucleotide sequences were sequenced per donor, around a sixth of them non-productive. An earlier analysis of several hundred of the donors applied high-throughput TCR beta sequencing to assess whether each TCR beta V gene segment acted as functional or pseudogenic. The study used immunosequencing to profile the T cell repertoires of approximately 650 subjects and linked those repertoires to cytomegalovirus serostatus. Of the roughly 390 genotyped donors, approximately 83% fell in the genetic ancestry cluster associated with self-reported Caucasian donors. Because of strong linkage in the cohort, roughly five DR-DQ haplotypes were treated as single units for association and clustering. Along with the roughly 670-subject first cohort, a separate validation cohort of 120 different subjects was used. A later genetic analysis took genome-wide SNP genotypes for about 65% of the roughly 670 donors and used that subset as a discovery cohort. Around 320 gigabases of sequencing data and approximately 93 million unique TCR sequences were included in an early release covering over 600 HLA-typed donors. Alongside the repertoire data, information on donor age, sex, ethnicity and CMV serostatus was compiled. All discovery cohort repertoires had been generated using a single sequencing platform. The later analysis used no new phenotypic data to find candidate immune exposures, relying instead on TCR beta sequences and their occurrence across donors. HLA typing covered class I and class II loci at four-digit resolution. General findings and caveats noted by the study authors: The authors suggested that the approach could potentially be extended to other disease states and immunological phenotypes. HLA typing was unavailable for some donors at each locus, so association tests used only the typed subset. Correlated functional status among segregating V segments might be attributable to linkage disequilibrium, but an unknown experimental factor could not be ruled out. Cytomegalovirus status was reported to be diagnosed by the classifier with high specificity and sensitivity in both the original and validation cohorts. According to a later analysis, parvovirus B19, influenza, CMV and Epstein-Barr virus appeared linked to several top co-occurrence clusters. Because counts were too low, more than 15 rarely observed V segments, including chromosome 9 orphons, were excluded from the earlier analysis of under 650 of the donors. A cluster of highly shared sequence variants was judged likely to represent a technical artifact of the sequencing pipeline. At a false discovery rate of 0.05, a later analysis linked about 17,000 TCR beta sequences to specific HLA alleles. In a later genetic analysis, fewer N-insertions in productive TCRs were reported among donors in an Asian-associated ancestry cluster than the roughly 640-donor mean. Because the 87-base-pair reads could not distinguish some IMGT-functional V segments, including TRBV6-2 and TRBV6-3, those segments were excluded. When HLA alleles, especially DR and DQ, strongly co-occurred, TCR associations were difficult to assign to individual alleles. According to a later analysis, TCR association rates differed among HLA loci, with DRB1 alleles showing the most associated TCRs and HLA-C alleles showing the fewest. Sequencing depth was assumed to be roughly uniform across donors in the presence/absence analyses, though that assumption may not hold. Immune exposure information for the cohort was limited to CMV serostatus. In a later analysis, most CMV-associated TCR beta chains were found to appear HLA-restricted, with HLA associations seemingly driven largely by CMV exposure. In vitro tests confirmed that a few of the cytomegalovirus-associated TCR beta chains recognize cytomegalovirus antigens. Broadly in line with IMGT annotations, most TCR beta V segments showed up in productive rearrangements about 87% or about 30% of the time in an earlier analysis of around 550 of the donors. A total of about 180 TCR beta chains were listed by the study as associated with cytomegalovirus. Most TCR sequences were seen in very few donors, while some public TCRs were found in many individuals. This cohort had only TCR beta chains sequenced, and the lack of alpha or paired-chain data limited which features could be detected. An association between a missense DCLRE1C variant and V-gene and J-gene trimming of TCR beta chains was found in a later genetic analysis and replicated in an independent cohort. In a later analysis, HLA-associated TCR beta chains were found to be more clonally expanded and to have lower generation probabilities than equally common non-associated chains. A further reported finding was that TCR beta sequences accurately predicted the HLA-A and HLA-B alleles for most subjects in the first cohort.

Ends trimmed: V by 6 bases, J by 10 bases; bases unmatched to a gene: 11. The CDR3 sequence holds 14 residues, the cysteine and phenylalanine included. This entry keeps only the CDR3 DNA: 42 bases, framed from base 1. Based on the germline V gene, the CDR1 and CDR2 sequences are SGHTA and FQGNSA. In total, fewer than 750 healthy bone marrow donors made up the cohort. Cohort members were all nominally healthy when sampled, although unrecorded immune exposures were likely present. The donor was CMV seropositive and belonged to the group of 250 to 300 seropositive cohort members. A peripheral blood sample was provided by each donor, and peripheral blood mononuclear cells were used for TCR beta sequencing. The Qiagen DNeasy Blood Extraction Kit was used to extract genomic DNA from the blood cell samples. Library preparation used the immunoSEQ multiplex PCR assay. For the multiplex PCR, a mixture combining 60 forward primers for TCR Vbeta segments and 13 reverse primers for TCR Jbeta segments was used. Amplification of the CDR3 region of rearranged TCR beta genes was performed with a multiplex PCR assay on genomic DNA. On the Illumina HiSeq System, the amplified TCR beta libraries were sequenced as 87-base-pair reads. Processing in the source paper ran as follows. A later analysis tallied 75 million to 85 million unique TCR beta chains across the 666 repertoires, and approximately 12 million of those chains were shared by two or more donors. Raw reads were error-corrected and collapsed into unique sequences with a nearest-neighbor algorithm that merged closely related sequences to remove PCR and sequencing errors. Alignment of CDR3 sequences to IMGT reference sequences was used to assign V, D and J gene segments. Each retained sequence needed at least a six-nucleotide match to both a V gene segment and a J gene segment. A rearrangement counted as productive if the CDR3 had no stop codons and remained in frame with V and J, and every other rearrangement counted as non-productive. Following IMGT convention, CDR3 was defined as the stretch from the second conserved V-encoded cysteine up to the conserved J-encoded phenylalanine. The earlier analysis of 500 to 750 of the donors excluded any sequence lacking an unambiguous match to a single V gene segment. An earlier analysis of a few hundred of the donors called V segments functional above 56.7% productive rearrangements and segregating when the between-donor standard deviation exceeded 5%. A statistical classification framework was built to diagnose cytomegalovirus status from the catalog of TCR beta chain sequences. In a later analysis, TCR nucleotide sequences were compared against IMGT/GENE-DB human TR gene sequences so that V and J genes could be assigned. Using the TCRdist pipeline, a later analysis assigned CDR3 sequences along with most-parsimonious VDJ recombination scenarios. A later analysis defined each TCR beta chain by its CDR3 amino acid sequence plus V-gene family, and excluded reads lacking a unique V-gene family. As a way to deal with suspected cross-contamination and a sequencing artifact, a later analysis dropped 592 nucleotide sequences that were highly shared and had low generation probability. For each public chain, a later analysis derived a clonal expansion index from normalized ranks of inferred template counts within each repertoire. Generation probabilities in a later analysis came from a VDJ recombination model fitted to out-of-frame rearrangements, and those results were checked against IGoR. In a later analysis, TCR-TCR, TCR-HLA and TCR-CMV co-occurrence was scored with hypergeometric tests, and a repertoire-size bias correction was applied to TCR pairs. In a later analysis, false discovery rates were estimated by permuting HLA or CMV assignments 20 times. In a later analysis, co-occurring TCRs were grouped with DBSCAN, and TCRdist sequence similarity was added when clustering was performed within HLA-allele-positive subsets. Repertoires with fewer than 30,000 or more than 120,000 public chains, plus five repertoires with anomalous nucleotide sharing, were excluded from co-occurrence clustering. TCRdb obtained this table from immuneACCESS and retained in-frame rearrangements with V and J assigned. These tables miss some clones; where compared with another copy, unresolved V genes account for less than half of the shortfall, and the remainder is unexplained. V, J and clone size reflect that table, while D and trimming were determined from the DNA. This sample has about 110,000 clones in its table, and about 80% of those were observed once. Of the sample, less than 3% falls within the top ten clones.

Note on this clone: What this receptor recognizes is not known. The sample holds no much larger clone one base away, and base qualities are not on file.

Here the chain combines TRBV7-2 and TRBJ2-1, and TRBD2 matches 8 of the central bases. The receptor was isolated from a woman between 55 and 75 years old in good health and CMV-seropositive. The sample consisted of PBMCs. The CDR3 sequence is CASRLPGGLAEQFF. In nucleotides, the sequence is TGTGCCAGCAGACTTCCGGGGGGGTTAGCAGAGCAGTTCTTC.